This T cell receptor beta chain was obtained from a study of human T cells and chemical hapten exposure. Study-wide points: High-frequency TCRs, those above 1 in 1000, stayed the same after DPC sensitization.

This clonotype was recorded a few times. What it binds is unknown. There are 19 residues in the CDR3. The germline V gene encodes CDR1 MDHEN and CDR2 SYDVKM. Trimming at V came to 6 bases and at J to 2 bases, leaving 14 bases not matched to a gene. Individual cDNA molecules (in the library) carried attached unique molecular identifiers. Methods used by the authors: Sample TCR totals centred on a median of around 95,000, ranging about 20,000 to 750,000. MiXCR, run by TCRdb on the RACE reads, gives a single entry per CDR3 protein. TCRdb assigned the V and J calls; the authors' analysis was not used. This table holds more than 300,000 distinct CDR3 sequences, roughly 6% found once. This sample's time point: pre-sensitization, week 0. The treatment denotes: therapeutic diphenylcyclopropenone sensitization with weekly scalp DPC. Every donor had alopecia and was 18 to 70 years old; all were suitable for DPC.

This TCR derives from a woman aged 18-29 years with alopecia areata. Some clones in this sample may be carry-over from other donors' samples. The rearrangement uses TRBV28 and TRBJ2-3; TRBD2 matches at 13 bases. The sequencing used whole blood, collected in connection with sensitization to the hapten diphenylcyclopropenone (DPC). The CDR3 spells CASSPNDGLAGAFTDTQYF. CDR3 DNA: TGTGCCAGCAGCCCTAACGACGGACTAGCGGGGGCCTTCACAGATACGCAGTATTTT.